The T cell receptor (beta chain) under discussion was sequenced for a study of technical replicates of blood from a few donors. V dropped 1 base and J dropped 5 bases, with 11 bases sitting between them. The CDR3 has 14 residues. The germline CDR1 and CDR2 sequences are MNHEY and SVGAGI. Profiling relied on immunoSEQ multiplex PCR, and the TCRdb table lists in-frame clones only, not all of them. In the table there are more than 65,000 clones, around 97% of which are singletons. This TCR was sampled from a human donor in good health. The sample comprised T cells isolated from PBMCs. J is TRBJ2-5 and V is TRBV6-5; tentatively, D is TRBD2 (5 bases). The CDR3 DNA sequence: TGTGCCAGCAGTTACTTGGCGGGCGGCGAGACCCAGTACTTC. Translated: CASSYLAGGETQYF.